The rows below give T cell receptor beta chains drawn from one sample of a study of T-cell reconstitution after alpha-beta-depleted transplantation in children. Each CDR3 protein is one row after TCRdb ran MiXCR on the PCR reads. The sample lists around 440,000 distinct CDR3 sequences, roughly 17% occurring once. This specimen was PBMCs, mostly from graft donor cells, taken 360 days after TCRalphabeta/CD19-depleted stem cell transplant. These receptors were taken from a boy younger than two who had a stem cell transplant for Wiskott-Aldrich syndrome, so the T cells may come from the graft donor. CDR3s include the opening cysteine and the closing phenylalanine or tryptophan. D genes are given only for firm matches. Not all rows give a size; the values are once, few, many and, for expanded clones, a class.

V	J	D	size	DNA	CDR3
TRBV10-2	TRBJ2-3	-	-	TGCGCCAGCAGTGAAATGGGGGGGCGCACAGATACGCAGTATTTT	CASSEMGGRTDTQYF
TRBV28	TRBJ2-7	TRBD1	-	TGTGCCAGCAGCTATCCGACAGGGATGAACGAGCAGTACTTC	CASSYPTGMNEQYF
TRBV30	TRBJ1-2	-	few	TGTGCCTGGAGAAGCCAATCCGGGCTCTATGGCTACACCTTC	CAWRSQSGLYGYTF
TRBV2	TRBJ2-1	-	-	TGTGCCAGCAGTGGGGCCAATAACAATGAGCAGTTCTTC	CASSGANNNEQFF
TRBV20-1	TRBJ2-1	TRBD2	-	TGCAGTGGGACTAGCGGGACTGATGAGCAGTTCTTC	CSGTSGTDEQFF
TRBV10-3	TRBJ2-3	-	-	TGTGCCATCAGTGAGAGGAAAAGACTTAGCACAGATACGCAGTATTTT	CAISERKRLSTDTQYF
TRBV11-2	TRBJ2-4	-	few	TGTGCCAGCAGCTTACTGAGGGGGGGAGGAATTCAGTACTTC	CASSLLRGGGIQYF
TRBV5-1	TRBJ1-1	-	few	TGCGCCAGCAGCTTGTCCGCCTTTAACACTGAAGCTTTCTTT	CASSLSAFNTEAFF
TRBV24-1	TRBJ2-3	TRBD2	few	TGTGCCACCAGTGATTTGAGGGCTAGCGGGGAGAGCACAGATACGCAGTATTTT	CATSDLRASGESTDTQYF
TRBV20-1	TRBJ2-7	TRBD2	few	TGCAGTGCTAGCCACCCCGCGGGGGGACTCCGCTACGAGCAGTACTTC	CSASHPAGGLRYEQYF
TRBV11-2	TRBJ2-4	-	few	TGTGCCAGCAGCCACCAGGGTGTGATAGCCAAAAACATTCAGTACTTC	CASSHQGVIAKNIQYF
TRBV9	TRBJ2-1	TRBD2	few	TGTGCCAGCAGCGTAGGACTAGCGGGAGAGTTCTCCTACAATGAGCAGTTCTTC	CASSVGLAGEFSYNEQFF
TRBV25-1	TRBJ2-3	-	few	TGTGCCAGCAGTGAATATGGGGGCAGCTCTAGCACAGATACGCAGTATTTT	CASSEYGGSSSTDTQYF
TRBV12-3/TRBV12-4	TRBJ2-7	-	few	TGTGCCAGCAAGAGTTTCCGGGGAGCCTACGAGCAGTACTTC	CASKSFRGAYEQYF
TRBV29-1	TRBJ2-3	-	-	TGCAGCGGTGGGGGAGTCACCTTCCTCACAGATACGCAGTATTTT	CSGGGVTFLTDTQYF
TRBV5-1	TRBJ2-5	-	-	TGCGCCAGCAGCGTATCGGAGGGCTGGGAGACCCAGTACTTC	CASSVSEGWETQYF
TRBV7-9	TRBJ2-7	-	many	TGTGCCAGCAGCTCTAAGGGCTACGAGCAGTACTTC	CASSSKGYEQYF
TRBV24-1	TRBJ2-2	-	few	TGTGCCACCAGTGACTCTGGGGCGCGGAACACCGGGGAGCTGTTTTTT	CATSDSGARNTGELFF
TRBV10-3	TRBJ2-2	-	-	TGTGCCTCATTTAGCGACCCGAACACCGGGGAGCTGTTTTTT	CASFSDPNTGELFF
TRBV10-2	TRBJ2-3	TRBD2	few	TGCGCCAGCAGTGACACGGCGGGGGCGCAGTATTTT	CASSDTAGAQYF
TRBV5-1	TRBJ2-3	-	few	TGCGCCAGCAGCTTGGGAAAGGCGGGCACAGATACGCAGTATTTT	CASSLGKAGTDTQYF
TRBV24-1	TRBJ2-3	-	few	TGTGCCACCAGTGGGCCAGGGGCAGATACGCAGTATTTT	CATSGPGADTQYF
TRBV12-3/TRBV12-4	TRBJ2-2	TRBD1	-	TGTGCCAGCAGTTTTCCCCTCACAGGGGACACCGGGGAGCTGTTTTTT	CASSFPLTGDTGELFF
TRBV5-6	TRBJ1-1	-	many	TGTGCCAGCAGCTTGGAAGGAAGTGGTAGGGGCACTGAAGCTTTCTTT	CASSLEGSGRGTEAFF